What follows are 22 T cell receptor beta chains derived from one specimen sequenced in a study of cytomegalovirus exposure and HLA in healthy donors. Vbeta (60) and Jbeta (13) primers were used in the PCR. Profiled with immunoSEQ multiplex PCR; TCRdb holds only in-frame clones, not every one. Of roughly 100,000 clones detected, 77% appear once; the ten largest clones hold 8.6%. The source material was PBMCs. Every receptor here comes from a woman aged 40-49 years in good health and CMV-seropositive.

This chain joins TRBV11-2 and TRBJ2-7, with D tentatively TRBD2 (6 bases). Germline CDR1 and CDR2: SGHAT and FQNNGV. Deletions cut 5 bases from V and 1 base from J, with 15 bases between. The CDR3 is 15 amino acids. The CDR3 nucleotides are TGTGCCAGCAGCGGCCTTTGGCGGGGATCCTACGAGCAGTACTTC. This encodes CASSGLWRGSYEQYF.

This clone showed up just a few times. The chain recombines TRBV5-5 with TRBJ2-6; 9 bases are shared with TRBD1. Trimming at V came to 4 bases and at J to 2 bases, leaving 7 bases not matched to a gene. This CDR3 is 17 amino acids long. Germline CDR1 is SGHKS and CDR2 is YYEKEE (reference sequence). Here the CDR3 reads CASSPTGGSTGANVLTF. CDR3 DNA sequence: TGTGCCAGCAGCCCGACAGGGGGAAGCACTGGGGCCAACGTCCTGACTTTC.

The chain joins TRBV10-2 to TRBJ1-1; 7 bases match TRBD1. Germline V gene lookup returns CDR1 WSHSY and CDR2 SAAADI. The CDR3 has 13 amino acids. V was pared by 4 bases and J by 3 bases, with 2 bases of the junction left unmatched. The CDR3 loop reads CASSVTGHTEAFF. The CDR3 nucleotides read TGCGCCAGCAGTGTGACAGGGCACACTGAAGCTTTCTTT.

V is TRBV27 and J is TRBJ1-5, with D hard to call. The CDR3 is 15 residues long. Looked up from germline, CDR1 is MNHEY and CDR2 is SMNVEV (reference sequence). Trimming stripped 3 bases from V and 0 bases from J, with 9 bases between. CDR3 nucleotides: TGTGCCAGCAGTTTCGGCCGGGTTAGCAATCAGCCCCAGCATTTT. As protein: CASSFGRVSNQPQHF.

This chain links TRBV7-9 with TRBJ1-5, with 9 positions matching TRBD1. The CDR3 covers 15 residues. The V gene's germline CDR1 is SEHNR and CDR2 FQNEAQ (reference sequence). V shed 6 bases, J shed 1 base, and the junction held 4 bases outside the gene matches. The CDR3 nucleotides are TGTGCCAGCAGTCCGACAGGGGGGAGCAATCAGCCCCAGCATTTT. This encodes CASSPTGGSNQPQHF.

This clone was observed a few times. The chain uses TRBV12-5 and TRBJ1-2, with TRBD1 matching 11 bases. CDR1 and CDR2 (germline): LGHNT, FRNRAP. V lost 1 base, J lost 5 bases, and 3 bases stayed unmatched. The CDR3 contains 15 residues. The CDR3 region has the DNA TGTGCTAGTGGTTTGGGCGGACAGGGGGCGTATGGCTACACCTTC. Protein sequence: CASGLGGQGAYGYTF.

The chain's CDR3 is CASSFGQGSYEQYF. In DNA form, the CDR3 reads TGTGCCAGCAGCTTCGGACAGGGGTCCTACGAGCAGTACTTC. This chain links TRBV5-6 with TRBJ2-7; 9 bases align to TRBD1. CDR1 and CDR2 from the germline V gene are SGHDT and YYEEEE. Trimming cost V 2 bases and J 1 base; bases outside gene matches: 1. This CDR3 has 14 amino acids.

This clone has just one count. The chain is built from TRBV29-1 and TRBJ2-3, with D uncertain. The germline V gene encodes CDR1 SQVTM and CDR2 ANQGSEA. The length of the CDR3 is 12 residues. Trimming pared 3 bases from V and 1 base from J, leaving 5 bases between. CDR3 in amino acids: CSVDEGTDTQYF. The CDR3 DNA follows: TGCAGCGTTGATGAGGGCACAGATACGCAGTATTTT.

The sample holds one count of this clone. The chain couples TRBV7-9 to TRBJ1-3, with 11 positions matching TRBD1. CDR3 length: 15 amino acids. CDR1 and CDR2 (germline): SEHNR, FQNEAQ (reference sequence). J gave up 4 bases and V 4 bases, and 3 bases lay outside the gene matches. In DNA form, the CDR3 reads TGTGCCAGCAGCTCGGGACAGGGGGAAGGAAACACCATATATTTT. Amino acids: CASSSGQGEGNTIYF. Together with reference TRBV7-9 and TRBJ1-3, the CDR3 gives the full variable domain: DTGVSQNPRHKITKRGQNVTFRCDPISEHNRLYWYRQTLGQGPEFLTYFQNEAQLEKSRLLSDRFSAERPKGSFSTLEIQRTEQGDSAMYLCASSSGQGEGNTIYFGEGSWLTVV.

The count of this clone is one. The chain couples TRBV5-4 to TRBJ2-5, with D perhaps TRBD2 (7 bases). V was shortened by 4 bases and J by 4 bases, with 17 bases between the two germline ends. The CDR3 length is 15 residues. Per the germline V gene, CDR1 is SGHNT and CDR2 is YYREEE (reference sequence). The CDR3 DNA follows: TGTGCCAGCAGCCCCGCCGGGGGGCTGAGAGAGACCCAGTACTTC. Translation gives CASSPAGGLRETQYF.

The chain has TRBV5-4 and TRBJ2-5, with 9 bases identical to TRBD2. After removal of 1 base from V and 2 bases from J, the junction contained 3 bases not matched to a gene. Germline lookup yields CDR1 SGHNT and CDR2 YYREEE (reference sequence). The CDR3 sequence is 15 residues long. The CDR3 DNA sequence: TGTGCCAGCAGCTTGAATAGCGGGAGACAAGAGACCCAGTACTTC. Its translation: CASSLNSGRQETQYF.

V and J are TRBV19 and TRBJ1-5; 7 bases are shared with TRBD1. Germline-derived CDR1 and CDR2 are LNHDA and SQIVND (reference sequence). The CDR3 contains 18 residues. V gave up 0 bases and J gave up 6 bases; unmatched junction bases: 14. Here the CDR3 DNA reads TGTGCCAGTAGTATAGACGCACCCATAGACAGGGCCGGTCAGCCCCAGCATTTT. Residues: CASSIDAPIDRAGQPQHF.

The chain carries TRBV28 and TRBJ2-5; D ambiguous. V shed 4 bases and J shed 6 bases, with 6 bases lying between them. CDR3 length: 11 residues. Germline V lookup: CDR1 MDHEN, CDR2 SYDVKM. CDR3 DNA: TGTGCCAGCAGTTCCCACAAGACCCAGTACTTC. Translated: CASSSHKTQYF.

A few counts support this clone. The chain carries TRBV13 and TRBJ2-1; tentative D call: TRBD1 (6 bases). Germline V gene sequence: CDR1 PRHDT, CDR2 FYEKMQ (reference sequence). This CDR3 is built from 15 residues. Trimming stripped 5 bases from V and 5 bases from J, with 16 bases between. CDR3 amino acids: CASSPKQGSHNEQFF. The CDR3 DNA reads as TGTGCCAGCAGCCCCAAACAGGGATCCCACAATGAGCAGTTCTTC.

V and J are TRBV25-1 and TRBJ1-2; tentatively, D is TRBD1 (6 bases). Germline V gives CDR1 MGHDK, CDR2 SYGVNS. V shed 3 bases and J shed 7 bases, with 9 bases lying between them. This CDR3 is built from 12 residues. CDR3 residues: CASSDQGFGYTF. The CDR3 region has the DNA TGTGCCAGCAGTGATCAGGGGTTTGGCTACACCTTC.

The chain recombines TRBV7-9 with TRBJ1-4; TRBD1 aligns across 10 bases. The V and J ends lost 6 bases and 5 bases, in that order; junction bases with no gene match: 9. This CDR3 contains 16 residues. CDR1 is SEHNR, CDR2 FQNEAQ, per germline (reference sequence). CDR3 nucleotides: TGTGCCAGCAGTCACCCTCTGGGACAGGGGAATGAAAAACTGTTTTTT. It yields the protein CASSHPLGQGNEKLFF.

The V call is TRBV4-2, the J call TRBJ2-6; tentatively, D is TRBD2 (6 bases). With 0 bases removed from V and 0 bases from J, the gap between germline ends came to 12 bases. The germline gives CDR1 LGHNA, CDR2 YNFKEQ. CDR3 length: 18 amino acids. The CDR3 nucleotides read TGTGCCAGCAGCCAAGATTCGTCCGGGGGCTCTGGGGCCAACGTCCTGACTTTC. It encodes CASSQDSSGGSGANVLTF.

This clone appeared a few times. This chain joins TRBV4-2 and TRBJ2-5; tentative D call: TRBD2 (6 bases). Germline V lookup: CDR1 LGHNA, CDR2 YNFKEQ. The CDR3 consists of 15 residues. The V gene lost 4 bases and the J gene lost 2 bases, with 14 bases spanning the gap. The CDR3 DNA follows: TGTGCCAGCAGCCCCTCGGCGGGAAATCAAGAGACCCAGTACTTC. Protein sequence: CASSPSAGNQETQYF.

This chain connects TRBV7-2 to TRBJ2-3; 13 bases are a match to TRBD2. V was clipped by 4 bases and J by 3 bases; unmatched bases: 10. Germline V lookup: CDR1 SGHTA, CDR2 FQGNSA. This CDR3 comprises 18 residues. This CDR3 is CASSSRTSGGGLTDTQYF. Here the CDR3 DNA reads TGTGCCAGCAGCTCTCGGACTAGCGGGGGTGGGCTTACAGATACGCAGTATTTT.

The chain uses TRBV2 and TRBJ2-4; D possibly corresponds to TRBD2 (5 bases). V lost 8 bases, J lost 2 bases, and 19 bases lay in between. The CDR3 spans 16 residues. The germline V gene has CDR1 SNHLY and CDR2 FYNNEI. CDR3 sequence (DNA): TGTGCCAGCCTGGGCTATGCGGGTTCGACCAAAAACATTCAGTACTTC. Protein product: CASLGYAGSTKNIQYF.

In regard to this clone: One end of the junction varies from germline; a read error may be responsible. The sample has other DNA sequences that encode this CDR3 too. The V and J genes are TRBV9 and TRBJ1-6, with 8 bases lining up with TRBD1. Germline V gene data show CDR1 as SGDLS and CDR2 as YYNGEE. CDR3 size: 14 residues. CDR3 residues: CASSEGQVPSPLHF. In DNA, the CDR3 is TGTGCCAGTAGCGAGGGACAGGTGCCCTCACCCCTCCACTTT.

The chain recombines TRBV7-2 with TRBJ2-5, with D uncertain. This CDR3 is 11 amino acids long. Trimming cost V 2 bases and J 7 bases, with 5 bases left between them. Germline V CDR1 and CDR2: SGHTA, FQGNSA. CDR3 sequence reads: CASSLSGTQYF. The DNA of the CDR3 is TGTGCCAGCAGCTTATCCGGGACCCAGTACTTC.